Sequencing of this T cell receptor (beta chain) was carried out in a study of blood T cells in healthy people across ages. General observations from the study: The donors' CMV status was not determined, possibly confounding changes in expanded clonotypes.

The germline V gene encodes CDR1 ENHRY and CDR2 SYGVKD. CDR3 length: 15 residues. Trimming took off 4 bases at V and 1 base at J, with 12 bases between the two ends. No fewer than 5.5 micrograms of total RNA were isolated from every sample. A second 7 to 11 cycle PCR used barcoded and J-beta primers. The authors tagged each cDNA molecule using a template-switch adaptor with 12 random nucleotides. TCRdb re-analysed the 5' RACE reads in MiXCR, keeping a single row per CDR3 protein. The profile shows 1 million or so distinct CDR3 sequences, almost 25% of them singletons. As concerns this clonotype: What it binds is not known.

This sample also appeared in a second study, on T cells of mothers and their children. From that report: From each mother came over 8 million TCR beta CDR3 reads, and from each child came about 3 million.

The chain joins TRBV10-3 to TRBJ2-3; D could derive from TRBD1 or TRBD2 (5 bases each). The receptor was isolated from a girl between 2 and 10 years old in good health. The specimen was blood. This chain's CDR3 is CAISALMGGTDTQYF. CDR3 DNA sequence: TGTGCCATCAGTGCCCTGATGGGGGGCACAGATACGCAGTATTTT.